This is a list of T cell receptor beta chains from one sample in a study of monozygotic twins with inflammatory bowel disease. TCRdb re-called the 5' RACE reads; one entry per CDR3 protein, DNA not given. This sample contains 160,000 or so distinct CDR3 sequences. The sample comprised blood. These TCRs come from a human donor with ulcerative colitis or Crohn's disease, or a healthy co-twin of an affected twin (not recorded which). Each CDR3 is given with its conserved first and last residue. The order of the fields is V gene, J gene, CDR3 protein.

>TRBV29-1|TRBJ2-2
CSVDKGNTGELFF
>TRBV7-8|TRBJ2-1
CASSYRREQFF
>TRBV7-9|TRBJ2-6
CASSLVRVAGANVLTF
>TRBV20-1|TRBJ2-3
CSARSGGTDTQYF
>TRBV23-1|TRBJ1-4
CASSQSRGATNEKLFF
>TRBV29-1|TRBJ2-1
CSVLQGWGNEQFF
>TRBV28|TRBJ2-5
CASSPFRGRLETQYF
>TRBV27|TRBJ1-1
CASSLRVKSLNTEAFF
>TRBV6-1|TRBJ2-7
CASRRDSFRDEQYF
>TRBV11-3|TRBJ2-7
CASSFSSDGSYEQYF
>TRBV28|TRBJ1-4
CASSSPAGVSDATNEKLFF
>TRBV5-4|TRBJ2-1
CASSLGQVLYNEQFF
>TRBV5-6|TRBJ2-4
CASSLSRAGSNIQYF
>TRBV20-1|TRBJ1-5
CSARVQGRGQPQHF
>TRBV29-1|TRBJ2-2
CSVRGGQGLDTGELFF
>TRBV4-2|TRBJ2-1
CASSQEGVRDYNEQFF
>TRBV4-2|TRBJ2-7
CASSQDDSGITYEQYF
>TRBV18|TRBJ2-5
CASSPLLRQETQYF
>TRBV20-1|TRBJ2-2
CSALGSISTGELFF
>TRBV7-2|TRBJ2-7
CATAPVAGGYEQYF
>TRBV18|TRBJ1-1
CASSPYLRAFF
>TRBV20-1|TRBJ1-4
CSASRPGEAKLFF
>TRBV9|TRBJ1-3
CASSIDSRVGGNTIYF
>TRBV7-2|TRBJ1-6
CASSLPDGLRSLHF
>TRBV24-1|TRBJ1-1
CATSADGGTEAFF
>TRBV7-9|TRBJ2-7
CASSPLTAYEQYF
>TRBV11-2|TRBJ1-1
CASSLDRNTEAFF
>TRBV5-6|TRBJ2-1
CASSSRRLALHNEQFF
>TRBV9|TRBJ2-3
CASSVAPRTDTQYF
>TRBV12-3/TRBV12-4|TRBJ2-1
CASSVRGDSYNEQFF
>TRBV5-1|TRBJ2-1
CASDPLPHRGAGLANEQFF
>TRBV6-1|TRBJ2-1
CASSPGADNSPFF
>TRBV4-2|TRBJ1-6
CASSQVRAPLHF
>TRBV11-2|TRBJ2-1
CASSLGSAGARNEQFF
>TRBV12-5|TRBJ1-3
CASGLDGPSGNTIYF
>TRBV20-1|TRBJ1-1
CSAPGGQGALTEAFF
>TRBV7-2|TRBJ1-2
CASSNRDRGHGYTF
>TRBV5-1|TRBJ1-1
CASSSNPSGDAFF
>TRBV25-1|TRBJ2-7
CASGGNPSSYEQYF
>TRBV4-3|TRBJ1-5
CASSPHPEGRNQPQHF
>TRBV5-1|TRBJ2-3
CASSLGTGPDTQYF
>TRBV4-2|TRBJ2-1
CASSQTTLGTEQFF
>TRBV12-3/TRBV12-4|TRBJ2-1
CASSSRTGGVSYNEQFF
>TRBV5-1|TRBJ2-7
CASSLRALTGRAYEQYF
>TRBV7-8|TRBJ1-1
CASSLWSGTVNTEAFF
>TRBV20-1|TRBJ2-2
CSARDQAGGNTGELFF
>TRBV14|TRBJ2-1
CASSQGTNNEQFF
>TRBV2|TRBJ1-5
CASRTGISNQPQHF
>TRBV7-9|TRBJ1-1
CASSLPKAEAFF
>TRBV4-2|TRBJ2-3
CASSQGTGPYTQYF
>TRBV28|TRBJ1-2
CASRTQGAGGYTF
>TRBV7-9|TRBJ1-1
CASSPRLGGTEAFF
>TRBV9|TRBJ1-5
CASSVGPEDQPQHF
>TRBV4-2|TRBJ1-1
CASSQVQGNSAFF